These 8 T cell receptor beta chains came from one sample sequenced in a study of monozygotic twins with inflammatory bowel disease. Using the 5' RACE reads, TCRdb records one entry per CDR3 protein without DNA. The repertoire shows fewer than 400,000 distinct CDR3 sequences; the top ten hold over 5.5%. The sequenced sample was blood. All receptors come from a human donor with ulcerative colitis or Crohn's disease, or a healthy co-twin of an affected twin (not recorded which).

This chain links TRBV5-1 with TRBJ2-7; TCRdb's assignment of TRBD2 cannot be checked, as there is no DNA. The CDR3 is 16 amino acids. CDR1 and CDR2 (germline): SGHRS, YFSETQ. CDR3 residues: CASSLSSGPGALEQYF.

V gene TRBV5-1 combines with J gene TRBJ2-1; with no DNA, the TCRdb D assignment of TRBD2 cannot be verified. This CDR3 has 16 amino acids. Germline V CDR1 and CDR2: SGHRS, YFSETQ. This CDR3 is CASSLSSGGFYNEQFF. Looking up the rest from reference TRBV5-1 and TRBJ2-1 gives the full variable domain: KAGVTQTPRYLIKTRGQQVTLSCSPISGHRSVSWYQQTPGQGLQFLFEYFSETQRNKGNFPGRFSGRQFSNSRSEMNVSTLELGDSALYLCASSLSSGGFYNEQFFGPGTRLTVL.

V is TRBV3-1 and J is TRBJ2-1; TCRdb calls TRBD1, which cannot be checked without DNA. The germline gives CDR1 LGHDT, CDR2 YNNKEL (reference sequence). This CDR3 region has 15 residues. The CDR3 is CASSRGGGDYNEQFF.

The chain has TRBV3-1 and TRBJ2-7; the D call of TRBD2 rests on TCRdb alone, since no DNA is present to check it. This CDR3 is 17 amino acids long. The germline V gene encodes CDR1 LGHDT and CDR2 YNNKEL (reference sequence). CDR3 residues: CASSQDPRTSGSYEQYF.

V usage is TRBV4-3 and J usage is TRBJ2-3. CDR3 length: 13 residues. Germline CDR1 is LGHNA and CDR2 is YSLEER. This CDR3 reads CASSQVSTDTQYF.

This chain joins TRBV9 and TRBJ2-7. CDR1 is SGDLS, CDR2 YYNGEE, per germline. The CDR3 runs to 14 residues. This CDR3 reads CASSVDGTVYEQYF.

The J gene is TRBJ2-1, the V gene TRBV9. Germline V lookup: CDR1 SGDLS, CDR2 YYNGEE. CDR3 length: 14 amino acids. This CDR3 is CASSVSGSYNEQFF.

CDR3 loop: CASSIRGLGTDTQYF. The chain uses TRBV18 and TRBJ2-3; no DNA is available, so the TRBD1 call from TCRdb remains unchecked. This CDR3 spans 15 amino acids. Germline CDR1 and CDR2: KGHSH and LQKENI.